Each of the 10 T cell receptor beta chains below was sequenced from the same sample in a study of early T cells in non-severe SARS-CoV-2 infection. One entry per CDR3 protein results from TCRdb running MiXCR on the 5' RACE reads. The profile covers about 18,000 distinct CDR3 sequences, with around 5.7% appearing a single time and over 5.5% taken by the ten largest. Sequenced input: whole blood. These receptors all stem from an adult who was a healthcare worker with PCR-confirmed SARS-CoV-2 infection or an uninfected control (not recorded which).

DNA of the CDR3: TGTGCCAGCAGCCCTAGCGGGCCAAGCTCCTACAATGAGCAGTTCTTC. It codes for CASSPSGPSSYNEQFF. The V call is TRBV27, the J call TRBJ2-1, with 8 bases fitting TRBD2. The germline gives CDR1 MNHEY, CDR2 SMNVEV (reference sequence). Trimming cost V 6 bases and J 0 bases; bases outside gene matches: 7. The CDR3 length is 16 residues.

This clonotype was recorded at least ten times. J is TRBJ2-2 and V is TRBV11-3; 7 nucleotides align to TRBD2. The V and J ends lost 4 bases and 3 bases, in that order; junction bases with no gene match: 20. Germline assignment: CDR1 SGHNT and CDR2 YENEEA. CDR3 size: 20 residues. The CDR3 spells CASSSRTQGGSMGYTGELFF. CDR3 in DNA: TGTGCCAGCAGCTCACGCACCCAAGGCGGGAGTATGGGTTACACCGGGGAGCTGTTTTTT.

This chain links TRBV6-6 with TRBJ2-1; 9 bases align to TRBD1. The CDR3 is 16 residues long. Unmatched junction bases numbered 8, after V lost 7 bases and J lost 1 base. Per the germline V gene, CDR1 is MNHNY and CDR2 is SVGAGI (reference sequence). CDR3 sequence (DNA): TGTGCCAGCACTCCGCTGGGGACAGGGTCCTACAATGAGCAGTTCTTC. It encodes CASTPLGTGSYNEQFF.

The sample holds many counts of this clonotype. The rearrangement links TRBV5-1 to TRBJ2-7, with a possible D match to TRBD2 (5 bases). This CDR3 region has 15 residues. Germline V gene lookup returns CDR1 SGHRS and CDR2 YFSETQ. V dropped 5 bases and J dropped 0 bases, with 15 bases sitting between them. In nucleotides, the CDR3 is TGCGCCAGCAGATCTGGACTTTCTCCCTCCTACGAGCAGTACTTC. Translation: CASRSGLSPSYEQYF.

In its sample, this clonotype is medium-sized. The chain carries TRBV5-1 and TRBJ2-7; a weak D match, TRBD1 (5 bases). V was shortened by 4 bases and J by 0 bases, with 8 bases between the two germline ends. The CDR3 totals 13 residues. Per germline, CDR1 SGHRS and CDR2 YFSETQ. CDR3: CASSDSASYEQYF. The CDR3 DNA follows: TGCGCCAGCAGCGACAGCGCCTCCTACGAGCAGTACTTC.

This clonotype was observed at least ten times. The chain carries TRBV10-3 and TRBJ2-7; TRBD2 matches at 8 bases. The germline V gene encodes CDR1 ENHRY and CDR2 SYGVKD. The CDR3 is made up of 16 amino acids. Germline trimming cut 9 bases from V and 5 bases from J; bases unmatched to any gene: 18. This CDR3 reads CAIEIPNRRGGNEQYF. DNA for the CDR3: TGTGCCATTGAAATCCCCAATAGACGGGGGGGCAACGAGCAGTACTTC.

This clonotype was detected ten times or more. This chain's CDR3 is CASRPTGGETQYF. CDR3 bases: TGTGCCAGCAGACCGACAGGGGGAGAGACCCAGTACTTC. V usage is TRBV12-3 or TRBV12-4 and J usage is TRBJ2-5, with 9 bases matching TRBD1. This CDR3 contains 13 residues. Unmatched junction bases numbered 3, after V lost 6 bases and J lost 4 bases.

This clonotype came up once. The rearrangement links TRBV20-1 to TRBJ2-3; tentatively, D is TRBD2 (5 bases). V gave up 6 bases and J gave up 4 bases, with 14 bases separating them. The CDR3 contains 13 residues. CDR1 DFQATT and CDR2 SNEGSKA come from the germline V gene (reference sequence). CDR3 loop: CSARGGVSDTQYF. The CDR3 DNA follows: TGCAGTGCCCGGGGTGGGGTGTCAGATACGCAGTATTTT.

This clonotype was observed at least ten times. The chain recombines TRBV18 with TRBJ1-1; weak D call: TRBD1 (5 bases). This CDR3 region has 15 residues. Looked up from germline, CDR1 is KGHSH and CDR2 is LQKENI. The V and J ends lost 5 bases and 1 base respectively, with 14 bases between them. The CDR3 spells CASSSLSTANTEAFF. CDR3 in DNA: TGTGCCAGCTCATCTCTTTCGACAGCGAACACTGAAGCTTTCTTT.

Within the sample, this clonotype is medium-sized. Mismatch with germline at one junction end may stem from a read error. The rearrangement links TRBV18 to TRBJ2-5, with a possible D match to TRBD1 (6 bases). The CDR3 totals 13 residues. CDR1 and CDR2 from the germline V gene are KGHSH and LQKENI. The CDR3 spells CASLPGDRETQYF. The CDR3 DNA reads as TGTGCCAGCTTACCAGGGGACCGCGAGACCCAGTACTTC.